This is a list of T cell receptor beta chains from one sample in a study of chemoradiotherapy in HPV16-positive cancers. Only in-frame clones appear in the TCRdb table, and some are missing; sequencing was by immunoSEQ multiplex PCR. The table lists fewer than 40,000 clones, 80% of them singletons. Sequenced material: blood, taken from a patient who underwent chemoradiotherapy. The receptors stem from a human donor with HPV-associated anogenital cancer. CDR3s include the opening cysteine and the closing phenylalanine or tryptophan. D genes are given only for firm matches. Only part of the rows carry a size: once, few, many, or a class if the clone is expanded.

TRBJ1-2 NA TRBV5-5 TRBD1 TGTGCCAGCAGCCGGACAGGGGGGGAGTATGGCTACACCTTC CASSRTGGEYGYTF
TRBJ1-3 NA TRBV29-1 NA TGCAGCTACTCACAGGGCTCTGGAAACACCATATATTTT CSYSQGSGNTIYF
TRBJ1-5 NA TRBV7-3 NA TGTGCCAGCCGCTGGGGGGTCAATAGCAATCAGCCCCAGCATTTT CASRWGVNSNQPQHF
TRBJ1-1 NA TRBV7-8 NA TGTGCCAGCAGCTCAGTCTTAATGAACACTGAAGCTTTCTTT CASSSVLMNTEAFF
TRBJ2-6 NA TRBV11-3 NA TGTGCCAGCAGCGTCTCTGGGGCCAACGTCCTGACTTTC CASSVSGANVLTF
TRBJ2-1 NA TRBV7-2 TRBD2 TGTGCCAGCAGCTTGAGCGGGGCGACCTACAATGAGCAGTTCTTC CASSLSGATYNEQFF
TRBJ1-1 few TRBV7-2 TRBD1 TGTGCCAGCAGCTTACATGCGGACAGGGGTTATACTGAAGCTTTCTTT CASSLHADRGYTEAFF
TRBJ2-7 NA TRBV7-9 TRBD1 TGTGCCAGCAGCTTAGCAGGAAAAGACAGGGGGGATACCTACGAGCAGTACTTC CASSLAGKDRGDTYEQYF
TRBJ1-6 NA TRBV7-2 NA TGTGCCAGCAGCCCGGACAGAGCATTTAATTCACCCCTCCACTTT CASSPDRAFNSPLHF
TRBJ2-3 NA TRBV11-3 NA TGTGCCAGCAGCTTAGGTGGATCTAGCACAGATACGCAGTATTTT CASSLGGSSTDTQYF
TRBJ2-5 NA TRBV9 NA TGTGCCAGCAGCGGGCCCGGGACTCCGGGAACCCAGTACTTC CASSGPGTPGTQYF
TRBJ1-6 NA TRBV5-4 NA TGTGCCAGCAGCTTGGATCCAGGCCGCGCTAATTCACCCCTCCACTTT CASSLDPGRANSPLHF
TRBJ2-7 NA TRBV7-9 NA TGTGCCAGCAGGGGGAACGGGAACGAGCAGTACTTC CASRGNGNEQYF
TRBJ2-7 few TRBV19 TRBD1 TGTGCCAGTAGTTTTACCGGGACAGCATCCTACGAGCAGTACTTC CASSFTGTASYEQYF
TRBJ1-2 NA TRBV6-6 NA TGTGCCAGCAGATTATCAGGGGACTATGGCTACACCTTC CASRLSGDYGYTF
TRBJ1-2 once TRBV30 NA TGTGCCGGGGACGGTGGCTACACCTTC CAGDGGYTF
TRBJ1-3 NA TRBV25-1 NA TGTGCCAGCAGTGAATTTAGGAGCTCTGGAAACACCATATATTTT CASSEFRSSGNTIYF
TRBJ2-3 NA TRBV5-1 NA TGCGCCAGCAGCTTGCAGGTAGGAGGGACAGATACGCAGTATTTT CASSLQVGGTDTQYF
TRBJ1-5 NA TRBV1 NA TGCACCAGCAGCCAAGATGGGCAGAGGGACGGGGGAAATCAGCCCCAGCATTTT CTSSQDGQRDGGNQPQHF
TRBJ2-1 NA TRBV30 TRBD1 TGTGCCTGGAGGCGGACAGGATCCTACAATGAGCAGTTCTTC CAWRRTGSYNEQFF
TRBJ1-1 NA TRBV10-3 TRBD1 TGTGCCATCCGCGGACAGGTGAACACTGAAGCTTTCTTT CAIRGQVNTEAFF
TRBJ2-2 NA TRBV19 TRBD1 TGTGCCAGCTCGGACAGGGGAAACACCGGGGAGCTGTTTTTT CASSDRGNTGELFF
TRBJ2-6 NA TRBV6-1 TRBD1 TGTGCCAGCAGTGGACCGGGACAGGGTAGCTCTGGGGCCAACGTCCTGACTTTC CASSGPGQGSSGANVLTF
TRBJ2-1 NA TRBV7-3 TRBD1 TGTGCCAGCAGCGAAAGGGGGCCTGGGCAAAGCTCCTACAATGAGCAGTTCTTC CASSERGPGQSSYNEQFF
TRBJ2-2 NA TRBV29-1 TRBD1 TGCAGCGTTTCCTCGGGACAGCGAACCGGGGAGCTGTTTTTT CSVSSGQRTGELFF
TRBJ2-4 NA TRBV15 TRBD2 TGTGCCACCAGCAGAGAGGCGGGGGGAGGGGGCATTCAGTACTTC CATSREAGGGGIQYF
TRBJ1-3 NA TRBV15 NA TGTGCCACCAGCAGAGATCTGCCAGGCTCTGGAAACACCATATATTTT CATSRDLPGSGNTIYF
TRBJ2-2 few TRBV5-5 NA TGTGCCAGCAGCTTGGACAGGGCGAACACCGGGGAGCTGTTTTTT CASSLDRANTGELFF
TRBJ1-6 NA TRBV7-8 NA TGTGCCAGCAGCCCCATAGGGACTCCTAGTTCACCCCTCCACTTT CASSPIGTPSSPLHF
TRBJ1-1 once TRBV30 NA TGTGCCTGGAGTCTCGAGAACACTGAAGCTTTCTTT CAWSLENTEAFF
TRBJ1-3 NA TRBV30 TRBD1 TGTGCCTGGAGTAGGGGGCCCAGCTCTGGAAACACCATATATTTT CAWSRGPSSGNTIYF
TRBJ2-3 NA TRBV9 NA TGTGCCAGCAGCGTATCCGGGACCTACACAGATACGCAGTATTTT CASSVSGTYTDTQYF
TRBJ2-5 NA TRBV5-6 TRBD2 TGTGCCAGCAGCTCGTACCGGGAGGGCGGGCTTCAGGAGACCCAGTACTTC CASSSYREGGLQETQYF
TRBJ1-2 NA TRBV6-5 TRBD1 TGTGCCAGCAGTCCCCAGGGACAGAGCTATGGCTACACCTTC CASSPQGQSYGYTF
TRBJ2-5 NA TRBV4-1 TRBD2 TGCGCCAGCAGCCCGAACCCTTTTGCGGGGGGGCGGAAAGAGACCCAGTACTTC CASSPNPFAGGRKETQYF
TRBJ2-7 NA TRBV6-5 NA TGTGCCAGCAGTTACTCGAGGCAGGCCTACGAGCAGTACTTC CASSYSRQAYEQYF
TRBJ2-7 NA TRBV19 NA TGTGCCAGTAGTATACAGTTGTCGTCTGCCGAGCAGTACTTC CASSIQLSSAEQYF
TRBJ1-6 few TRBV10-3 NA TGTGCCATCAGTGCCGGGACAATCGGCCATTCACCCCTCCACTTT CAISAGTIGHSPLHF
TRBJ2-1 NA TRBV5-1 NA TGCGCCAGCAGCTTGTTGATGACCGGGGGTGAGCAGTTCTTC CASSLLMTGGEQFF
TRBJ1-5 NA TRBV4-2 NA TGTGCCAGCAGCCCTAGCGGGGCCGACAATCAGCCCCAGCATTTT CASSPSGADNQPQHF
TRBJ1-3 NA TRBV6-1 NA TGTGCCAGCAGTGAATGGGGGGGTTCTGGAAACACCATATATTTT CASSEWGGSGNTIYF
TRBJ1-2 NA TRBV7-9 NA TGTGCCAGCAGCTTAGTGGGCAGCGAACTGGGGGGCTACACCTTC CASSLVGSELGGYTF
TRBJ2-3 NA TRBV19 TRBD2 TGTGCCAGTAGTAAAACGGGGGGTAACACAGATACGCAGTATTTT CASSKTGGNTDTQYF